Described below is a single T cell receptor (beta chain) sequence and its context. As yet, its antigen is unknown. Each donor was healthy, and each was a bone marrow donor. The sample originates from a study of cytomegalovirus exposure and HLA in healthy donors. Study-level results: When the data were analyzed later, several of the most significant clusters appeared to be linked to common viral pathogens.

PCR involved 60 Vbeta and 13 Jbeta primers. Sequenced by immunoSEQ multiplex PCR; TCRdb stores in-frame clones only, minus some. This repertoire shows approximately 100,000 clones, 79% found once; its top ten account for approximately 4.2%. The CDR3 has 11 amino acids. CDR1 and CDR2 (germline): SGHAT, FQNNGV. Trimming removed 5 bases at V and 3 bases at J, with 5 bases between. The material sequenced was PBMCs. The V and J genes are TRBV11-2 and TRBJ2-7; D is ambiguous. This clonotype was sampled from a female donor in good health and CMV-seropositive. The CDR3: CASSEYYEQYF. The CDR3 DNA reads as TGTGCCAGCAGCGAGTACTACGAGCAGTACTTC.